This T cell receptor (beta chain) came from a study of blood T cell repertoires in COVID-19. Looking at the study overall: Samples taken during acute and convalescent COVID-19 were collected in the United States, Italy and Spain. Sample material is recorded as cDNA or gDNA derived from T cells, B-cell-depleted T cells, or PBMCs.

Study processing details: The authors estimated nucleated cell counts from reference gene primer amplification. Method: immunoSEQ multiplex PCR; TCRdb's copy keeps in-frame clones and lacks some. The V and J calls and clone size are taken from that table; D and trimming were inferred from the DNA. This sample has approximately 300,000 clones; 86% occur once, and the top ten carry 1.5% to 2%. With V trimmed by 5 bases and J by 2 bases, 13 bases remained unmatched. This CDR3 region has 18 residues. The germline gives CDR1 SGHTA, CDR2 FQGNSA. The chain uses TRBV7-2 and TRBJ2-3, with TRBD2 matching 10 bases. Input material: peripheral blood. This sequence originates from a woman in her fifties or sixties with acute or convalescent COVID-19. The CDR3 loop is CASSTPSGRLGLTDTQYF. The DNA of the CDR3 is TGTGCCAGCAGCACCCCTAGCGGGAGATTGGGGCTCACAGATACGCAGTATTTT.